The 19 T cell receptor beta chains below all came from one sample that was sequenced in a study of early T cells in non-severe SARS-CoV-2 infection. TCRdb passed the 5' RACE reads through MiXCR, listing each CDR3 protein once. The profile shows about 71,000 distinct CDR3 sequences, 14% of them singletons. This sample comprised whole blood, obtained at baseline. The receptors were gathered from an adult who was a healthcare worker with PCR-confirmed SARS-CoV-2 infection or an uninfected control (not recorded which).

The chain employs TRBV2 and TRBJ1-6; no reliable D call. This CDR3 comprises 15 residues. V lost 8 bases, J lost 7 bases, and 18 bases lay in between. The germline gives CDR1 SNHLY, CDR2 FYNNEI. CDR3 nucleotide sequence: TGTGCCAGCCTCCTGGGAGGGAGTCGGAATTCACCCCTCCACTTT. Translating gives CASLLGGSRNSPLHF. Variable domain in full (rest from reference TRBV2 and TRBJ1-6): EPEVTQTPSHQVTQMGQEVILRCVPISNHLYFYWYRQILGQKVEFLVSFYNNEISEKSEIFDDQFSVERPDGSNFTLKIRSTKLEDSAMYFCASLLGGSRNSPLHFGNGTRLTVT.

This clonotype was counted ten times or more. CDR3 sequence: CASSPRENTEAFF. The CDR3, as DNA: TGTGCCAGCAGCCCCAGGGAGAACACTGAAGCTTTCTTT. The J gene is TRBJ1-1, the V gene TRBV6-2 or TRBV6-3, with D possibly TRBD1 on 5 matching bases. V shed 6 bases and J shed 1 base, with 9 bases lying between them. The CDR3 spans 13 residues. Germline V lookup: CDR1 MNHEY, CDR2 SVGEGT.

The V call is TRBV12-3 or TRBV12-4, the J call TRBJ2-5; 7 bases align to TRBD1. V lost 5 bases and J lost 5; bases outside the gene matches: 11. The CDR3 extends over 15 amino acids. In DNA form, the CDR3 reads TGTGCCAGCAGTCTGCAAAGGGGGCCTTGGGAGACCCAGTACTTC. This translates into CASSLQRGPWETQYF.

The chain combines TRBV20-1 with TRBJ2-7; D possibly corresponds to TRBD2 (6 bases). This CDR3 is 14 amino acids long. V was cut by 5 bases and J by 0 bases, with 14 bases left in between. Germline CDR1 DFQATT, CDR2 SNEGSKA (reference sequence). Written as DNA, the CDR3 is TGCAGTGCTCCAACCCAGGGACTCTCCTACGAGCAGTACTTC. Translated, it gives CSAPTQGLSYEQYF.

This sequence joins TRBV5-5 and TRBJ2-1; D may be TRBD2 (5 bases). The CDR3 sequence is 14 residues long. V was shortened by 3 bases and J by 8 bases, with 15 bases between the two germline ends. Germline V gene sequence: CDR1 SGHKS, CDR2 YYEKEE (reference sequence). CDR3 loop: CASSSRDPEDEQFF. CDR3 in DNA: TGTGCCAGCAGCTCCCGGGATCCGGAGGATGAGCAGTTCTTC. Full variable domain (rest looked up from reference TRBV5-5 and TRBJ2-1): DAGVTQSPTHLIKTRGQQVTLRCSPISGHKSVSWYQQVLGQGPQFIFQYYEKEERGRGNFPDRFSARQFPNYSSELNVNALLLGDSALYLCASSSRDPEDEQFFGPGTRLTVL.

The V call is TRBV20-1, the J call TRBJ2-5; D not resolved. V lost 1 base and J lost 3, with 9 bases in between. This CDR3 has 13 residues. The germline gives CDR1 DFQATT, CDR2 SNEGSKA (reference sequence). CDR3 DNA sequence: TGCAGTGCTAGAGTAAACAGCAAAGAGACCCAGTACTTC. Translating gives CSARVNSKETQYF.

This clonotype was counted ten times or more. V and J are TRBV5-8 and TRBJ1-2; 7 nucleotides line up with TRBD1. The V segment lost 0 bases and the J segment 8 bases; nucleotides outside the gene matches: 7. The CDR3 totals 14 residues. Germline assignment: CDR1 SGHTS and CDR2 YDEGEE. CDR3 region: CASSLDRGAGGYTF. The CDR3 nucleotides read TGTGCCAGCAGCTTGGACAGGGGCGCAGGAGGCTACACCTTC.

The chain uses TRBV15 and TRBJ1-2, with 7 bases identical to TRBD1. With V trimmed by 1 base and J by 2 bases, 4 bases remained unmatched. This CDR3 is 15 amino acids long. Germline CDR1 LNHNV, CDR2 YYDKDF (reference sequence). This CDR3 is CATSRVGGGNYGYTF. For the CDR3, the DNA is TGTGCCACCAGCAGAGTAGGAGGGGGCAACTATGGCTACACCTTC. Together with reference TRBV15 and TRBJ1-2, the CDR3 gives the full variable domain: DAMVIQNPRYQVTQFGKPVTLSCSQTLNHNVMYWYQQKSSQAPKLLFHYYDKDFNNEADTPDNFQSRRPNTSFCFLDIRSPGLGDTAMYLCATSRVGGGNYGYTFGSGTRLTVV.

This sequence joins TRBV5-1 and TRBJ1-1; no reliable D call. Germline V lookup: CDR1 SGHRS, CDR2 YFSETQ. The ends were cut back, 3 bases at V and 5 bases at J, with 11 bases in the middle. The CDR3 runs 13 residues. The CDR3 coding sequence is TGCGCCAGCAGCTACGGACGGTCTACTGAAGCTTTCTTT. Protein sequence: CASSYGRSTEAFF. The whole variable domain, filled in from reference TRBV5-1 and TRBJ1-1, reads KAGVTQTPRYLIKTRGQQVTLSCSPISGHRSVSWYQQTPGQGLQFLFEYFSETQRNKGNFPGRFSGRQFSNSRSEMNVSTLELGDSALYLCASSYGRSTEAFFGQGTRLTVV.

This rearrangement joins TRBV25-1 to TRBJ2-2; D not certain. Germline V gives CDR1 MGHDK, CDR2 SYGVNS. CDR3 length: 14 residues. V lost 1 base and J 0 bases, leaving 3 bases between the germline ends. CDR3 bases: TGTGCCAGCAGTGAATTAGCGAACACCGGGGAGCTGTTTTTT. Protein product: CASSELANTGELFF.

CDR3 DNA sequence: TGTGCCAGCAGTTTATCGTGGACCACGGACACTGAAGCTTTCTTT. Protein product: CASSLSWTTDTEAFF. The genes are TRBV27 and TRBJ1-1; no clear D gene. Per germline, CDR1 MNHEY and CDR2 SMNVEV (reference sequence). With 0 bases removed from V and 3 bases from J, the gap between germline ends came to 11 bases. This CDR3 has 15 amino acids.

This clonotype appeared many times. The rearrangement joins TRBV20-1 to TRBJ2-3, with 9 bases lining up with TRBD1. The CDR3 length is 14 residues. J lost 2 bases, V lost 6 bases, and 6 bases had no gene match. Germline CDR1 reads DFQATT; CDR2 reads SNEGSKA (reference sequence). CDR3 bases: TGCAGTGCCGCGCGGGACAGGGTCACAGATACGCAGTATTTT. Protein: CSAARDRVTDTQYF.

This clonotype was seen many times. The genes are TRBV6-1 and TRBJ2-1; TRBD2 agrees at 7 bases. After removal of 11 bases from V and 0 bases from J, the junction contained 4 bases not matched to a gene. Germline V gene data show CDR1 as MNHNS and CDR2 as SASEGT. This CDR3 is 13 amino acids long. This CDR3 is CAARGSSYNEQFF. The CDR3 DNA reads as TGTGCCGCGCGGGGGAGCTCCTACAATGAGCAGTTCTTC.

This rearrangement joins TRBV4-1 to TRBJ1-2; TRBD1 agrees at 10 bases. Germline values: CDR1 MGHRA, CDR2 YSYEKL. V lost 3 bases, J lost 7 bases, and 2 bases stayed unmatched. The CDR3 is 13 amino acids. CDR3 in DNA: TGCGCCAGCAGCCAGACAGGGGGCATTGGCTACACCTTC. It translates to CASSQTGGIGYTF.

This clonotype was observed a few times. V usage is TRBV7-2 and J usage is TRBJ1-1; 7 positions agree with TRBD1. V dropped 6 bases and J dropped 3; count of bases not matched to a gene: 4. The CDR3 runs to 13 residues. The germline gives CDR1 SGHTA, CDR2 FQGNSA. CDR3 in DNA: TGTGCCAGCAGGGTAGGGGGCTACACTGAAGCTTTCTTT. It codes for CASRVGGYTEAFF.

This clonotype was counted a few times. The chain carries TRBV6-6 and TRBJ2-1, with 9 bases lining up with TRBD1. This CDR3 comprises 15 residues. Trimming removed 6 bases from V and 6 bases from J; junction bases left unmatched: 9. Germline loops: CDR1 MNHNY, CDR2 SVGAGI (reference sequence). CDR3 nucleotide sequence: TGTGCCAGCAGCAAACAGGGGGCGGAATCCAATGAGCAGTTCTTC. Amino acid sequence: CASSKQGAESNEQFF.

There are many counts of this clonotype. The chain joins TRBV28 to TRBJ2-2; D unresolved. CDR1 and CDR2 from the germline V gene are MDHEN and SYDVKM. The CDR3 is 14 residues long. The V and J ends lost 2 bases and 5 bases respectively, with 9 bases between them. CDR3: CASSLALHTGELFF. CDR3 nucleotide sequence: TGTGCCAGCAGTTTAGCTCTACATACCGGGGAGCTGTTTTTT.

The J gene is TRBJ2-7, the V gene TRBV12-3 or TRBV12-4; D may be TRBD1 or TRBD2 (6 bases each). V lost 6 bases and J lost 7, with 19 bases in between. The CDR3 has 14 amino acids. CDR3: CASSPWGAGVEQYF. For the CDR3, the DNA is TGTGCCAGCAGCCCCTGGGGGGCCGGAGTAGAGCAGTACTTC.

The chain's CDR3 is CASSPRGSGTSGPGYNEQFF. DNA for the CDR3: TGTGCCAGCAGCCCGAGGGGATCCGGGACTAGCGGACCTGGATACAATGAGCAGTTCTTC. V and J are TRBV11-3 and TRBJ2-1, with 11 positions matching TRBD2. There are 20 residues in the CDR3. J gave up 4 bases and V 5 bases, and 19 bases lay outside the gene matches. CDR1 is SGHNT and CDR2 is YENEEA in the germline V gene.